This TCR beta chain stems from a study of OX40 agonist ivuxolimab in advanced cancers. In the study overall: Dose-escalation cases comprised hepatocellular carcinoma, melanoma, renal cell or head and neck cancer. General study findings and limits: CD8+ T cells (on average) carried more expanded clones than CD4+ T cells.

The CDR3 consists of 13 residues. Germline V gene sequence: CDR1 MNHEY, CDR2 SMNVEV (reference sequence). The V segment lost 5 bases and the J segment 1 base; nucleotides outside the gene matches: 1. Sampling times: baseline, cycle 4 day 1, cycle 7 day 1. As for this clone: What it binds is not known.

Profiled with immunoSEQ multiplex PCR; TCRdb holds only in-frame clones, not every one. The profile shows approximately 76,000 clones, approximately 85% of them singletons. The chain uses TRBV27 and TRBJ2-7; 8 bases line up with TRBD1. The sample consisted of CD4+ or CD8+ T cells sorted from blood, taken in a trial of the OX40 agonist ivuxolimab. The receptor was isolated from an adult with an advanced solid tumor such as melanoma, head and neck, liver or kidney cancer. CDR3 coding DNA: TGTGCCAGCAGTAGGACAGGGTCCTACGAGCAGTACTTC. Its protein product is CASSRTGSYEQYF.